This TCR beta chain was recovered during a study of blood T cell repertoires in COVID-19. Here immunoSEQ multiplex PCR was the method, and the copy in TCRdb shows in-frame clones only, minus some. The table has around 76,000 clones, about 80% seen once. Germline-derived CDR1 and CDR2 are SEHNR and FQNEAQ (reference sequence). V trimming: 3 bases; J trimming: 7 bases; junction bases outside the gene matches: 4. CDR3 length equals 14 residues. The specimen was peripheral blood. This rearrangement joins TRBV7-9 to TRBJ2-3; 10 bases align to TRBD2. The source is a woman in her 70s with acute or convalescent COVID-19. In DNA form, the CDR3 reads TGTGCCAGCAGCTTTGAGCGGGAGGGCCATACGCAGTATTTT. Protein sequence: CASSFEREGHTQYF.